This T cell receptor (beta chain) derives from a study of cytomegalovirus exposure and HLA in healthy donors. This clone was counted only a few times. Antigen specificity is unknown. Amplification used 60 Vbeta primers and 13 Jbeta primers. The protocol was immunoSEQ multiplex PCR, while the TCRdb copy is restricted to in-frame clones and leaves out a portion. The table records roughly 100,000 clones, 55% to 80% of them present only once. General observations from the study: Highly shared variants forming one cluster were likely a sequencing artifact.

The source is a human donor in good health. The specimen was PBMCs.

The CDR3 nucleotides are TGTGCCAGCAGCTCCGGACTAGCGGGAGGGCCGTTTGCCAAAAACATTCAGTACTTC. As protein: CASSSGLAGGPFAKNIQYF. This chain uses TRBV7-6 with TRBJ2-4, with 15 bases matching TRBD2. Trimming took 4 bases from V and 1 from J; bases not matched to a gene: 8. CDR1 and CDR2 from the germline V gene are SGHVS and FNYEAQ. The CDR3 is made up of 19 amino acids. Looking up the rest from reference TRBV7-6 and TRBJ2-4 gives the full variable domain: GAGVSQSPRYKVTKRGQDVALRCDPISGHVSLYWYRQALGQGPEFLTYFNYEAQQDKSGLPNDRFSAERPEGSISTLTIQRTEQRDSAMYRCASSSGLAGGPFAKNIQYFGAGTRLSVL.